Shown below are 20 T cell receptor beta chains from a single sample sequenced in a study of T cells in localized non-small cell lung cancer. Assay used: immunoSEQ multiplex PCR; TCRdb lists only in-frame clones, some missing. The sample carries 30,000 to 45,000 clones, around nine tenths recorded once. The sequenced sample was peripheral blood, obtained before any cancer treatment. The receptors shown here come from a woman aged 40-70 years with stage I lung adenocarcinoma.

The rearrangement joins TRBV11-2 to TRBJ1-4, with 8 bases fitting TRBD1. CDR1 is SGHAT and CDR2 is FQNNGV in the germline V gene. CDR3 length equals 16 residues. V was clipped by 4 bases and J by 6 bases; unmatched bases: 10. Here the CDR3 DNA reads TGTGCCAGCAGCTCCACAACCCAGGGGGCGTATGAAAAACTGTTTTTT. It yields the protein CASSSTTQGAYEKLFF. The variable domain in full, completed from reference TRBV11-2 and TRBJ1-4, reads EAGVAQSPRYKIIEKRQSVAFWCNPISGHATLYWYQQILGQGPKLLIQFQNNGVVDDSQLPKDRFSAERLKGVDSTLKIQPAKLEDSAVYLCASSSTTQGAYEKLFFGSGTQLSVL.

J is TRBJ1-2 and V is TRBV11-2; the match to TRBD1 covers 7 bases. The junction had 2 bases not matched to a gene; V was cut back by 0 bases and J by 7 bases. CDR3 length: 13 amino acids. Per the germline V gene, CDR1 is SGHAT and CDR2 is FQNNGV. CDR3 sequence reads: CASSLDRGGGYTF. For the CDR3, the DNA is TGTGCCAGCAGCTTAGACAGGGGGGGTGGCTACACCTTC.

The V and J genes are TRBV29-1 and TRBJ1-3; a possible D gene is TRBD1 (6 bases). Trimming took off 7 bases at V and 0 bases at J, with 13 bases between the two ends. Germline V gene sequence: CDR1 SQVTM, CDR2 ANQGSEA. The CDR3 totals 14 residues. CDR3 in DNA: TGCAGCGATCCAGACAGGACCTCTGGAAACACCATATATTTT. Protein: CSDPDRTSGNTIYF.

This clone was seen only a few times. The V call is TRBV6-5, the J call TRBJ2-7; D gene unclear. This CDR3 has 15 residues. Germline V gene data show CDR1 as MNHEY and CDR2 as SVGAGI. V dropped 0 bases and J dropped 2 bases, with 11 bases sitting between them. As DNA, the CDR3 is TGTGCCAGCAGTTACTCGAACTACCTGCCCTACGAGCAGTACTTC. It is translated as CASSYSNYLPYEQYF.

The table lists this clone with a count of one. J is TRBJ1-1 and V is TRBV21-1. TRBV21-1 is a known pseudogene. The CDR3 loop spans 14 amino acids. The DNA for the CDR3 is TGTGCCAGCAGCGCCGACCCGGGGGGCACTGAAGCTTTCTTT. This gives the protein CASSADPGGTEAFF.

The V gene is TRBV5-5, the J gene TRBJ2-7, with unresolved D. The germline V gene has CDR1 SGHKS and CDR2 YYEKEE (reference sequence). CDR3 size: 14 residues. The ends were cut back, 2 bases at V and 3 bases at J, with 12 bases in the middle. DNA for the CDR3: TGTGCCAGCAGCTTCTCCCAATCTGTCTACGAGCAGTACTTC. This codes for CASSFSQSVYEQYF.

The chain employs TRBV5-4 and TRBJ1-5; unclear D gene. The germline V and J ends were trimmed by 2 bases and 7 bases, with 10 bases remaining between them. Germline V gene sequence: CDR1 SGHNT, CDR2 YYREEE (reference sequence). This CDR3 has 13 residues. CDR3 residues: CASSFSLGQPQHF. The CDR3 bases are TGTGCCAGCAGCTTCTCGTTGGGGCAGCCCCAGCATTTT.

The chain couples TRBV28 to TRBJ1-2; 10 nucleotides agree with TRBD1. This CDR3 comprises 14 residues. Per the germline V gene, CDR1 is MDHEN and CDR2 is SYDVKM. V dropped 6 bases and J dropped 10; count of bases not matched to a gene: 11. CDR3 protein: CASSTNRGTGVYTF. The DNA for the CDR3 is TGTGCCAGCAGCACTAATAGGGGGACAGGGGTCTACACCTTC.

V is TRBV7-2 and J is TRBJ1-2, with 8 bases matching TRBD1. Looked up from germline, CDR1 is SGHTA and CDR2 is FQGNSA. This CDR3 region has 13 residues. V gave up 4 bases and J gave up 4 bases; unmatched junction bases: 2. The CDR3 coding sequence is TGTGCCAGCAGCTCTACAGGGGGCTATGGCTACACCTTC. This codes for CASSSTGGYGYTF.

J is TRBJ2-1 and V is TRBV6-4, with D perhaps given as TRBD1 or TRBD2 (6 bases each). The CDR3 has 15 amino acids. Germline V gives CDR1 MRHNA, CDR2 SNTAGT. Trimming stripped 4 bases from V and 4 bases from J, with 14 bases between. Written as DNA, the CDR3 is TGTGCCAGCAGTGTAGGAGGGGGACCATACAATGAGCAGTTCTTC. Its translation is CASSVGGGPYNEQFF.

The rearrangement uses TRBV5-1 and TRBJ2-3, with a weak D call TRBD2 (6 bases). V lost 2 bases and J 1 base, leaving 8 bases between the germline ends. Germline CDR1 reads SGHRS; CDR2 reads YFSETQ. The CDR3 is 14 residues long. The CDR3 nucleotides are TGCGCCAGCAGCTTAGGCGGGGGCACAGATACGCAGTATTTT. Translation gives CASSLGGGTDTQYF. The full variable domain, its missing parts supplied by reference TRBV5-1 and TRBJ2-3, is KAGVTQTPRYLIKTRGQQVTLSCSPISGHRSVSWYQQTPGQGLQFLFEYFSETQRNKGNFPGRFSGRQFSNSRSEMNVSTLELGDSALYLCASSLGGGTDTQYFGPGTRLTVL.

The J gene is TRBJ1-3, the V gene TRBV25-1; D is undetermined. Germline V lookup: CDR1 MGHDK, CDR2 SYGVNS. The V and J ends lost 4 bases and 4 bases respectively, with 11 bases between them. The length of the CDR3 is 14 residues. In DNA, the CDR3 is TGTGCCAGCAGTGCTACGTGGGTAGGAAACACCATATATTTT. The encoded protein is CASSATWVGNTIYF.

CDR3 sequence reads: CASSPDRNYGYTF. In DNA, the CDR3 is TGTGCCAGCAGCCCCGACAGAAACTATGGCTACACCTTC. The chain joins TRBV7-9 to TRBJ1-2; TRBD1 is a possible D gene (5 bases). Germline V gene sequence: CDR1 SEHNR, CDR2 FQNEAQ (reference sequence). V lost 5 bases and J lost 2, with 9 bases in between. The CDR3 runs 13 residues. The whole variable domain, filled in from reference TRBV7-9 and TRBJ1-2, reads DTGVSQNPRHKITKRGQNVTFRCDPISEHNRLYWYRQTLGQGPEFLTYFQNEAQLEKSRLLSDRFSAERPKGSFSTLEIQRTEQGDSAMYLCASSPDRNYGYTFGSGTRLTVV.

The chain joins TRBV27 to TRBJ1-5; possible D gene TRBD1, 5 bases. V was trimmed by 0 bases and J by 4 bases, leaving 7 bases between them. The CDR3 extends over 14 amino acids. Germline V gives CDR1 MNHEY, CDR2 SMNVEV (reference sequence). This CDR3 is CASSLSRENQPQHF. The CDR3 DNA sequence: TGTGCCAGCAGTTTATCCAGGGAAAATCAGCCCCAGCATTTT.

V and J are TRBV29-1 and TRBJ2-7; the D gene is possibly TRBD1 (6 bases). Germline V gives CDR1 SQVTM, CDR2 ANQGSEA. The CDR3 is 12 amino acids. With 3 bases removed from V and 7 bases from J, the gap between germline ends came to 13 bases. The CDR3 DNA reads TGCAGCGTTGATAGTCCCCAGGGGGAGCAGTACTTC. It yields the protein CSVDSPQGEQYF.

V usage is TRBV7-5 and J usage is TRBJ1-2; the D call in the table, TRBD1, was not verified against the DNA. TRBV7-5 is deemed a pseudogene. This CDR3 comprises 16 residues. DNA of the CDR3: TGTGCCAGAAGCTTAAAGATCAGGGATAAGGACTATGGCTACACCTTC. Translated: CARSLKIRDKDYGYTF.

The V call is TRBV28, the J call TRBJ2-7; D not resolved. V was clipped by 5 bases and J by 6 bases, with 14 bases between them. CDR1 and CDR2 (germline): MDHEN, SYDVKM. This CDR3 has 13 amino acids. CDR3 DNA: TGTGCCAGCAGTATTCCACCTACTCGCGAGCAGTACTTC. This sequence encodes CASSIPPTREQYF.

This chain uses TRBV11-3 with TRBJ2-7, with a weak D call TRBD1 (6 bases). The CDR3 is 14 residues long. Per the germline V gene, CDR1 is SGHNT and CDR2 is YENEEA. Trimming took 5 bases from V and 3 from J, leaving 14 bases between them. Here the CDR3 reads CASSPAGDDYEQYF. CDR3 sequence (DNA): TGTGCCAGCAGCCCAGCAGGGGACGACTACGAGCAGTACTTC.

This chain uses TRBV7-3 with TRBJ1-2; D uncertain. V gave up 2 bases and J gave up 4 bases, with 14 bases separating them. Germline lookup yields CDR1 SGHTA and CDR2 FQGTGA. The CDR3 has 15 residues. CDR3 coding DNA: TGTGCCAGCAGCTTAGGAGGGCGATGGAGCTATGGCTACACCTTC. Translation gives CASSLGGRWSYGYTF.

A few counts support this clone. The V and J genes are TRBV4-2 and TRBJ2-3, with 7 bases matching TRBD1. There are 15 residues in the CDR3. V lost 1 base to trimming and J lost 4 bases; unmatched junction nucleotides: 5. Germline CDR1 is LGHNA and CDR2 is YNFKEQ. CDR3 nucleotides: TGTGCCAGCAGCCAAGCGGCAGGGGGATCAGATACGCAGTATTTT. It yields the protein CASSQAAGGSDTQYF.